These T cell receptor beta chains were read from a single sample in a study of early T cells in non-severe SARS-CoV-2 infection. TCRdb re-called the 5' RACE reads with MiXCR, one entry per CDR3 protein. Of about 84,000 distinct CDR3 sequences listed, 12% are singletons. Sequencing input: whole blood. Receptor source: an adult who was a healthcare worker with PCR-confirmed SARS-CoV-2 infection or an uninfected control (not recorded which). CDR3s include the opening cysteine and the closing phenylalanine or tryptophan. D genes are given only for firm matches. Rows may omit the clone size; those that give it use once, few, many or a size class.

clone size,J gene,V gene,D gene,CDR3 DNA,CDR3 protein
NA,TRBJ1-4,TRBV2,NA,TGTGCCAGCAGATCCCTGTACGGTAATGAAAAACTGTTTTTT,CASRSLYGNEKLFF
many,TRBJ2-3,TRBV9,TRBD2,TGTGCCAGCAGCGCTCACCCAACTAGCGGCGGCACAGATACGCAGTATTTT,CASSAHPTSGGTDTQYF
NA,TRBJ1-1,TRBV9,NA,TGTGCCAGCAGCGCGATCCTCCCCTCCGGCACTGAAGCTTTCTTT,CASSAILPSGTEAFF
few,TRBJ2-1,TRBV5-8,TRBD2,TGTGCCAGCAGCATTGCCGGGACTAGCGGGTACTCCTACAATGAGCAGTTCTTC,CASSIAGTSGYSYNEQFF
many,TRBJ1-1,TRBV7-6,NA,TGTGCCAGCAGCTTATACCCGGACATGAACACTGAAGCTTTCTTT,CASSLYPDMNTEAFF
few,TRBJ2-3,TRBV30,NA,TGTGCCTGGGACCCTCTCGGGGTTAGCACAGATACGCAGTATTTT,CAWDPLGVSTDTQYF
NA,TRBJ1-2,TRBV4-1,NA,TGCGCCAGCAGCCAAGGCCCTGGGTACGGCTACACCTTC,CASSQGPGYGYTF
many,TRBJ2-5,TRBV7-2,TRBD1,TGTGCCAGCAGCTTAGACAGGGGGGTTGTAGAGACCCAGTACTTC,CASSLDRGVVETQYF
few,TRBJ1-4,TRBV9,NA,TGTGCCAGCAGCGTAGGACAGCTCCCTAATGAAAAACTGTTTTTT,CASSVGQLPNEKLFF
NA,TRBJ2-2,TRBV12-3/TRBV12-4,NA,TGTGCCAGCAGTCCTTCGGGCGCGGGATATAACACCGGGGAGCTGTTTTTT,CASSPSGAGYNTGELFF
few,TRBJ2-2,TRBV7-9,TRBD1,TGTGCCAGCAGCTGGGGACAGGGGGACACCGGGGAGCTGTTTTTT,CASSWGQGDTGELFF
NA,TRBJ2-5,TRBV6-1,NA,TGTGCCAGCAGTGAAAGGTCACAAGAGACCCAGTACTTC,CASSERSQETQYF
few,TRBJ2-1,TRBV20-1,NA,TGCAGTGCTAGTACCGGGGGCCCCTTCTACAATGAGCAGTTCTTC,CSASTGGPFYNEQFF
NA,TRBJ2-7,TRBV29-1,NA,TGCAGCGTCGCGCCGGACAGCTACGAGCAGTACTTC,CSVAPDSYEQYF
many,TRBJ1-2,TRBV10-2,NA,TGCGCCAGCAGTGAAGGGGGGCAAGATGGCTACACCTTC,CASSEGGQDGYTF
few,TRBJ2-3,TRBV3-1,NA,TGTGCCAGCAGCCAATCCCAGAGCGGAGGGAAGACAGATACGCAGTATTTT,CASSQSQSGGKTDTQYF
many,TRBJ2-7,TRBV30,NA,TGTGCCTGGAGTGGCAGGACAGTCTACGAGCAGTACTTC,CAWSGRTVYEQYF
few,TRBJ2-5,TRBV11-2,NA,TGTGCCAGCAGCCCAACTAGGGAGGAGACCCAGTACTTC,CASSPTREETQYF
many,TRBJ2-5,TRBV28,TRBD1,TGTGCCAGCAGTTACCCCACAGGGGGCCAAGAGACCCAGTACTTC,CASSYPTGGQETQYF
NA,TRBJ1-2,TRBV28,NA,TGTGCCAGCAGTTCGAGACTCGGTGCCTATGGCTACACCTTC,CASSSRLGAYGYTF
many,TRBJ1-5,TRBV30,TRBD1,TGTGCCTGGAGTCCCAACAGGGGTCAGCCCCAGCATTTT,CAWSPNRGQPQHF
NA,TRBJ2-2,TRBV29-1,TRBD1,TGCAGCGTGACAGGGGAGAGGGCGAACACCGGGGAGCTGTTTTTT,CSVTGERANTGELFF
few,TRBJ1-6,TRBV12-5,NA,TGTGCTAGTGGTTTGGGCAGGGTAGATTCACCCCTCCACTTT,CASGLGRVDSPLHF
NA,TRBJ2-3,TRBV11-2,TRBD2,TGTGCCAGCAGCTTGACGGGAGGGCCCGTGCGAGATACGCAGTATTTT,CASSLTGGPVRDTQYF
many,TRBJ2-5,TRBV20-1,TRBD2,TGCAGTGCTAGAGGGGGACTAGCGAGGGAAGAGACCCAGTACTTC,CSARGGLAREETQYF
many,TRBJ2-5,TRBV28,NA,TGTGCCAGCAGTTCGCGGATTTCGTACCAAGAGACCCAGTACTTC,CASSSRISYQETQYF
few,TRBJ2-1,TRBV27,NA,TGTGCCAGCCAACGAGGGGTGCCCTACAATGAGCAGTTCTTC,CASQRGVPYNEQFF
many,TRBJ2-3,TRBV24-1,TRBD2,TGTGCCACCAGTGATGGGGGACGGGGGGTGGACACAGATACGCAGTATTTT,CATSDGGRGVDTDTQYF
NA,TRBJ1-4,TRBV5-1,NA,TGCGCCAGCAGCTTCCCAGATGAAAAACTGTTTTTT,CASSFPDEKLFF
NA,TRBJ2-7,TRBV9,NA,TGTGCCAGCAATAGAGGGTTCGCCTACGAGCAGTACTTC,CASNRGFAYEQYF
NA,TRBJ2-4,TRBV28,NA,TGTGCCACTCAGGGGTCCCTACAAAACATTCAGTACTTC,CATQGSLQNIQYF
NA,TRBJ1-5,TRBV28,NA,TGTGCCAGCAGTCCAGGAAACTGGCAGCCCCAGCATTTT,CASSPGNWQPQHF
many,TRBJ2-1,TRBV7-6,NA,TGTGCCAGCAGCTCGAGTCGGGGCCTCTACAATGAGCAGTTCTTC,CASSSSRGLYNEQFF
many,TRBJ1-1,TRBV29-1,NA,TGCAGCGTTGGTTTCGAGGGGCGAAAGGGGAACACTGAAGCTTTCTTT,CSVGFEGRKGNTEAFF
NA,TRBJ1-2,TRBV29-1,TRBD1,TGCAGCGTTGATCTCGCGACAGGGAAGCATGGCTACACCTTC,CSVDLATGKHGYTF
many,TRBJ2-1,TRBV6-5,NA,TGTGCCAGCAGTTCGGACTCGAGCTCCTACAATGAGCAGTTCTTC,CASSSDSSSYNEQFF
NA,TRBJ1-2,TRBV3-1,NA,TGTGCCAGCAGCCCAGGAGGAAACTATGGCTACACCTTC,CASSPGGNYGYTF
many,TRBJ1-2,TRBV19,NA,TGTGCCAGTACCATACTTCCGACCTACAACTATGGCTACACCTTC,CASTILPTYNYGYTF
many,TRBJ1-1,TRBV6-6,NA,TGTGCCACCGAGTCCCTCCGGGTCCTAGTGAACACTGAAGCTTTCTTT,CATESLRVLVNTEAFF
many,TRBJ2-1,TRBV29-1,NA,TGCAGCGGGGAAGGTCAGTATTCTCATGAGCAGTTCTTC,CSGEGQYSHEQFF
few,TRBJ2-1,TRBV7-9,TRBD1,TGTGCCAGCAGCTTAGGGGGACAGGGGTCCAATGAGCAGTTCTTC,CASSLGGQGSNEQFF
many,TRBJ2-1,TRBV5-1,TRBD2,TGCGCCAGCAGCTTGAATGCGGGAGGCCCCTACAATGAGCAGTTCTTC,CASSLNAGGPYNEQFF
NA,TRBJ1-1,TRBV30,NA,TGTGCCTGGAGTCCAAAGAACACTGAAGCTTTCTTT,CAWSPKNTEAFF
many,TRBJ1-1,TRBV6-5,NA,TGTGCCAGCAGTTACGGAGGTTCCCTTGGTGCTGAAGCTTTCTTT,CASSYGGSLGAEAFF
NA,TRBJ1-2,TRBV5-5,NA,TGTGCCAGCACCATGCACGGGGCCCGAGACTATGGCTACACCTTC,CASTMHGARDYGYTF